Following are 2 T cell receptor beta chains from one sample sequenced in a study of PD-1 blockade in classical Hodgkin lymphoma. Some clones are missing from TCRdb's copy, which holds only in-frame ones; the method was immunoSEQ multiplex PCR. The repertoire holds about 29,000 clones, with approximately 86% as singletons. Each patient experienced a relapse that followed autologous stem cell transplantation, and brentuximab vedotin exposure varied. Isolated CD8+ T cells were derived from thawed PBMCs through magnetic negative selection. Sequenced material: CD8+ T cells from blood, taken at baseline. All receptors come from a human donor with classical Hodgkin lymphoma.

The chain recombines TRBV28 with TRBJ2-3; 9 bases align to TRBD2. The junction had 8 bases not matched to a gene; V was cut back by 5 bases and J by 2 bases. This CDR3 region has 16 residues. The V gene's germline CDR1 is MDHEN and CDR2 SYDVKM. The CDR3: CASSPRGLAVTDTQYF. The CDR3 coding sequence is TGTGCCAGCAGTCCTCGGGGACTAGCAGTCACAGATACGCAGTATTTT.

This chain links TRBV9 with TRBJ1-1; no clear D. CDR1 is SGDLS, CDR2 YYNGEE, per germline. V was clipped by 1 base and J by 1 base, with 8 bases between them. The CDR3 is 14 residues long. This chain's CDR3 is CASSVNPGNTEAFF. In nucleotides, the CDR3 is TGTGCCAGCAGCGTAAATCCCGGGAACACTGAAGCTTTCTTT.